Below, one TCR beta chain is given with its context. This sample was taken from a study of control samples from healthy donors and cancer patients. The method was immunoSEQ multiplex PCR; TCRdb's version includes in-frame clones alone and lacks a portion of them. This table holds about 190,000 clones. The specimen sequenced was blood. The receptor's source is a woman in her 30s in good health.

As DNA, the CDR3 is TGTGCCAGCAGTCTACGACAGGGGCTGGAGACCCAGTACTTC. Its protein product is CASSLRQGLETQYF. This chain links TRBV25-1 with TRBJ2-5, with TRBD1 identical over 8 bases. Germline V gene data show CDR1 as MGHDK and CDR2 as SYGVNS. The ends lost 5 bases at V and 5 bases at J; junction bases unmatched: 7. This CDR3 comprises 14 residues. The complete variable domain, with remaining parts taken from reference TRBV25-1 and TRBJ2-5, reads EADIYQTPRYLVIGTGKKITLECSQTMGHDKMYWYQQDPGMELHLIHYSYGVNSTEKGDLSSESTVSRIRTEHFPLTLESARPSHTSQYLCASSLRQGLETQYFGPGTRLLVL.